This T cell receptor beta chain was found in a study of shared T cell receptors in the human thymus. This clone was detected once. The germline V gene encodes CDR1 SEHNR and CDR2 FQNEAQ (reference sequence). CDR3 length: 15 residues. V lost 5 bases, J lost 3 bases, and 8 bases stayed unmatched. Using immunoSEQ multiplex PCR, the repertoire was profiled, and TCRdb retains in-frame clones only, with some absent. The data show about 660,000 clones, with more than 75% seen just once and under 0.01% held by the top ten. The same data also went into a second study, on human thymus T cells. As that study records: Donors were healthy Finnish babies undergoing corrective operations for congenital heart defects. It was from resections taken during corrective heart surgery that the thymus tissue came.

This clonotype was sampled from a boy under two years old with a congenital heart defect. The gene calls are TRBV7-9 and TRBJ2-7; 9 positions agree with TRBD1. Sequencing was performed on thymocytes. The CDR3 DNA is TGTGCCAGCAGCACGCGGGACAGGGCCCTCTACGAGCAGTACTTC. Translation: CASSTRDRALYEQYF.